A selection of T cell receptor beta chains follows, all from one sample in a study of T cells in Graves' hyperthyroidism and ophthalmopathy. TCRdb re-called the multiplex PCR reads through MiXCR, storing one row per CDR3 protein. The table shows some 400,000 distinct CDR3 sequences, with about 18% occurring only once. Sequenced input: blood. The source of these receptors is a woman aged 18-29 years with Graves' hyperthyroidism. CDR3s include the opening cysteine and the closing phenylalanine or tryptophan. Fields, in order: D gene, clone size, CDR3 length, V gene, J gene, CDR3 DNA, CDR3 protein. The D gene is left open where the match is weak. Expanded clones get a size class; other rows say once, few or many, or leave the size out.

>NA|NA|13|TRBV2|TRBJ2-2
TGTGCCAGCAGTGATGAAGGGTGGGGGGAGCTGTTTTTT
CASSDEGWGELFF
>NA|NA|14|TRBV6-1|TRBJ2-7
TGTGCCAGCGAACAAGGGGCTTTTTCCTACGAGCAGTACTTC
CASEQGAFSYEQYF
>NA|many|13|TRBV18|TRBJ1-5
TGTGCCAGCTCACCACCGGCAGAACAGCCCCAGCATTTT
CASSPPAEQPQHF
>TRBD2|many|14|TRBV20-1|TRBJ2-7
TGCAGTGCGAGACCGGGACTAGCGGGGTACGAGCAGTACTTC
CSARPGLAGYEQYF
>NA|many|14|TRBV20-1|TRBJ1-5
TGCAGTGCTAGAGCGGGGTCGGGCAATCAGCCCCAGCATTTT
CSARAGSGNQPQHF
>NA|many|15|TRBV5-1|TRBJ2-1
TGCGCCAGCAGCTTGGCCAGGCTCTCCTACAATGAGCAGTTCTTC
CASSLARLSYNEQFF
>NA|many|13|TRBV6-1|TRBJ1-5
TGTGCCAGCAGTGAAAAGGGGAATCAGCCCCAGCATTTT
CASSEKGNQPQHF
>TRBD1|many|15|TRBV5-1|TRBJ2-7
TGCGCCAGCAGCTTGGTTGAGGCAGGGGGTTACGAGCAGTACTTC
CASSLVEAGGYEQYF
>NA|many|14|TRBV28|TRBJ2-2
TGTGCCAGCAGTGCGTCATGGGGGGCCGGGGAGCTGTTTTTT
CASSASWGAGELFF
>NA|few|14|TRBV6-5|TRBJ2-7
TGTGCCAGCAGTTATACGGGAGAGGTAGACGAGCAGTACTTC
CASSYTGEVDEQYF
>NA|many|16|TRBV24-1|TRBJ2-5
TGTGCCACCAGTGATTTGAATCAGGGGCCTATGGAGACCCAGTACTTC
CATSDLNQGPMETQYF
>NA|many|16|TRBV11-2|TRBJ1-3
TGTGCCAGCACGCCCAGGGTGGTTGTATCTGGAAACACCATATATTTT
CASTPRVVVSGNTIYF
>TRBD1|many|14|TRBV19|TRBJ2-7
TGTGCCAGTCAAGGACAGGCCCATCCCTACGAGCAGTACTTC
CASQGQAHPYEQYF
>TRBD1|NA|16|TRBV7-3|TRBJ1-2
TGTGCCAGCAGCTTAAGCCCCGGGACAGGGGGCCATGGCTACACCTTC
CASSLSPGTGGHGYTF
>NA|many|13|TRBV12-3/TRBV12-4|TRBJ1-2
TGTGCCAGCAGTTCCGACCTTCGCCGGGGCTACACCTTC
CASSSDLRRGYTF
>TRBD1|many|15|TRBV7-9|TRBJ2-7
TGTGCCAGCAGCTTAGCGGGGACAGGGTCGAACGAGCAGTACTTC
CASSLAGTGSNEQYF
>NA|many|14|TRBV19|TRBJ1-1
TGTGCCATCTCAGAGGGGACACCGAACACTGAAGCTTTCTTT
CAISEGTPNTEAFF
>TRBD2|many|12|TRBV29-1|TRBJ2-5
TGCAGCGGTAGCGGGGGTGCGGGGACCCAGTACTTC
CSGSGGAGTQYF
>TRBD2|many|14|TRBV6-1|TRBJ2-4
TGTGCCAGCACCTTGATGGGAGGGGAAAACATTCAGTACTTC
CASTLMGGENIQYF
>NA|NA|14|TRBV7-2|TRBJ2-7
TGTGCCAGCAGCTCTAGTGTAGGGATTTACGAGCAGTACTTC
CASSSSVGIYEQYF
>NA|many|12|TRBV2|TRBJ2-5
TGTGCCAGCAGTGCGTCGGCAGAGACCCAGTACTTC
CASSASAETQYF
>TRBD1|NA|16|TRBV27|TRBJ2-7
TGTGCCAGCAGTCCATCCATAGGGGACAGCACCTACGAGCAGTACTTC
CASSPSIGDSTYEQYF
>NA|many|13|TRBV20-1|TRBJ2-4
TGCAGTGCTGAAGACAGGGCCAAAAACATTCAGTACTTC
CSAEDRAKNIQYF
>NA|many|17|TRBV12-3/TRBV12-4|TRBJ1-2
TGTGCCAGCAGTTTAGGCTCCCGCCGGCGGTCGAACTATGGCTACACCTTC
CASSLGSRRRSNYGYTF
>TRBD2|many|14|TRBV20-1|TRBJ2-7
TGCAGTGCGAGAGGGACTAGAGATTACTACGAGCAGTACTTC
CSARGTRDYYEQYF
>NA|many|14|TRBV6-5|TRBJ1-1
TGTGCCAGCAGTACCCGTGCTACCTACACTGAAGCTTTCTTT
CASSTRATYTEAFF
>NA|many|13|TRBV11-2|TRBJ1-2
TGTGCCAACAGCTCGCGGGCCAGAGGGGGCTACACCTTC
CANSSRARGGYTF
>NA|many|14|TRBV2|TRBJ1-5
TGTGCCAGCTCCCCGGCGAGGGTGCGACAGCCCCAGCATTTT
CASSPARVRQPQHF
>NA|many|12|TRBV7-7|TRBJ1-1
TGTGCTAGCAGCTTAGAGGGGGATCTGGCTTTCTTT
CASSLEGDLAFF
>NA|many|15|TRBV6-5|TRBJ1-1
TGTGCCAGCAGTTATGCGGGACCGACGAACACTGAAGCTTTCTTT
CASSYAGPTNTEAFF
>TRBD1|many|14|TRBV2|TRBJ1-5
TGTGCCAGCAGCATCGACAGGGTAGGGCAGCCCCAGCATTTT
CASSIDRVGQPQHF
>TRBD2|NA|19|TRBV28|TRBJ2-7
TGTGCCAGCAGTTTTCCGGGACTAGCGGGAGTAATCAGGAATTACGAGCAGTACTTC
CASSFPGLAGVIRNYEQYF
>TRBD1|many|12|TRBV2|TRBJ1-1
TGTGCCAGCAGTGTAGACAGGGTTGAAGCTTTCTTT
CASSVDRVEAFF
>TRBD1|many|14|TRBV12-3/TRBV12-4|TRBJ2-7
TGTGCCAGCAGGCGTCCCGGGACAGGGACCGAGCAGTACTTC
CASRRPGTGTEQYF
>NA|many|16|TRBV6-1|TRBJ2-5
TGTGCCAGCATCCCCGGGGGAGCGCAAGGGGAAGAGACCCAGTACTTC
CASIPGGAQGEETQYF
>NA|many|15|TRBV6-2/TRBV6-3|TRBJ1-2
TGTGCCAGCAGTTACACCCCGAGGTCTGGCTATGGCTACACCTTC
CASSYTPRSGYGYTF
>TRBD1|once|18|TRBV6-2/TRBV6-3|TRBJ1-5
TGTGCCAGCAGTTACTTCCCGACAGGGGGTTTTTTATATCAGCCCCAGCATTTT
CASSYFPTGGFLYQPQHF
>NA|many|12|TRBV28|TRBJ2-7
TGTGCCACCGACCTAGGCGCCTACGAGCAGTACTTC
CATDLGAYEQYF
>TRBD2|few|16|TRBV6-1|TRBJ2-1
TGTGCCAGCAGTGAAGTTCCTAGCGGGGGATACAATGAGCAGTTCTTC
CASSEVPSGGYNEQFF
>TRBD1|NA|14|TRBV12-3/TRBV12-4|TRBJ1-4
TGTGCCAGCTCCTTGACAGGGGCTAATGAAAAACTGTTTTTT
CASSLTGANEKLFF
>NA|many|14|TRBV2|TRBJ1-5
TGTGCCAGTGGGGCAGGGAGATTTGATCAGCCCCAGCATTTT
CASGAGRFDQPQHF
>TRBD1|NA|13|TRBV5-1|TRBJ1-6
TGCGCCAGCAGATTCGACAGGGCCGTTCCCCTCCACTTT
CASRFDRAVPLHF
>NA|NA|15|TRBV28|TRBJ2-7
TGTGCCAGCAGTCTAGGCTACAGTTTGAGAGACGAGCAGTACTTC
CASSLGYSLRDEQYF
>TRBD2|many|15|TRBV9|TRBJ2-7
TGTGCCAGCAGCGTAGGTGGCAGCGGGGGAAACGAGCAGTACTTC
CASSVGGSGGNEQYF
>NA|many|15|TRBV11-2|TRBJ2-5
TGTGCCAGCAGCTTAGGAGGGGGGTCGGGAGAGACCCAGTACTTC
CASSLGGGSGETQYF
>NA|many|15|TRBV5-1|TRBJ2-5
TGCGCCAGCAGCTTGGGGTCGCCGGCCAGAGAGACCCAGTACTTC
CASSLGSPARETQYF
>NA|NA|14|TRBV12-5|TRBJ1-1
TGTGCTAGTGGTTTGGTACTTGGGCCCACTGAAGCTTTCTTT
CASGLVLGPTEAFF
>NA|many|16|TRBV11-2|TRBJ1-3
TGTGCCAGCAGCTCCTCTATAGGCCAATTGGGAAACACCATATATTTT
CASSSSIGQLGNTIYF
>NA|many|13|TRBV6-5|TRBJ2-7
TGTGCCAGCAGTTACTACGGGGGAGACGAGCAGTACTTC
CASSYYGGDEQYF
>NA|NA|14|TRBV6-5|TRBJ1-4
TGTGCCAGCAGTTACAACGGGGGCGGTGAAAAACTGTTTTTT
CASSYNGGGEKLFF
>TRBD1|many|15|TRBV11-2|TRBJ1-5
TGTGCCAGCAGCCGGACAGGGACCGGCAATCAGCCCCAGCATTTT
CASSRTGTGNQPQHF
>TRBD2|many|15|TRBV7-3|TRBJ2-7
TGTGCCAGCAGTTTGACTAGCGGGAGCTCCTACGAGCAGTACTTC
CASSLTSGSSYEQYF
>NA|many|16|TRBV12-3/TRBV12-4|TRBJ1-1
TGTGCCAGCAGTTTAGATCCGGCATCGGTCGGCACTGAAGCTTTCTTT
CASSLDPASVGTEAFF
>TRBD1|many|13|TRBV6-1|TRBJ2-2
TGTGCCATCAGGGGGACCCTCACCGGGGAGCTGTTTTTT
CAIRGTLTGELFF
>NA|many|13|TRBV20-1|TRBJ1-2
TGCAGTGCTAGAGACCCCCGGGACGATGGCTACACCTTC
CSARDPRDDGYTF
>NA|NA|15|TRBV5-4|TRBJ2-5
TGTGCCAGCAGCTTGCCGGGCGGGTGGGGGGAGACCCAGTACTTC
CASSLPGGWGETQYF
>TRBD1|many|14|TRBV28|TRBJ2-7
TGTGCCAGCCACCAAGGACAGGTAACCTACGAGCAGTACTTC
CASHQGQVTYEQYF
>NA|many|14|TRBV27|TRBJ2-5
TGTGCCAGCAGGGCCCCAGGCAGGGGAGAGACCCAGTACTTC
CASRAPGRGETQYF
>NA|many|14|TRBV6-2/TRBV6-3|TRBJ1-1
TGTGCCAGCAGTTACTCCGAGGAGAACACTGAAGCTTTCTTT
CASSYSEENTEAFF
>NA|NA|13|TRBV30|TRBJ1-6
TGTGCCTGGAGTCCCAACGCGGGTTCACCCCTCCACTTT
CAWSPNAGSPLHF